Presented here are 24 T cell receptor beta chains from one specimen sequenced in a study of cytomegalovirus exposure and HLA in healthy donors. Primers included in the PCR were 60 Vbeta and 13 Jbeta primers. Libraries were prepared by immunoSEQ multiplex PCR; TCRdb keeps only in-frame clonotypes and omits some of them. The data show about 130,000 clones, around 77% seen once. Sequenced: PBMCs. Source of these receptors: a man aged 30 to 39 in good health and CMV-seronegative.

The CDR3 DNA reads as TGCGCCAGCAGTGCCTTAGCGGGAGGTTCTGGAGATACGCAGTATTTT. Translation gives CASSALAGGSGDTQYF. The rearrangement uses TRBV10-1 and TRBJ2-3; TRBD2 agrees at 10 bases. V lost 4 bases, J lost 5 bases, and 9 bases stayed unmatched. Germline V gene data show CDR1 as WNHNN and CDR2 as SYGVQD (reference sequence). CDR3 length: 16 residues.

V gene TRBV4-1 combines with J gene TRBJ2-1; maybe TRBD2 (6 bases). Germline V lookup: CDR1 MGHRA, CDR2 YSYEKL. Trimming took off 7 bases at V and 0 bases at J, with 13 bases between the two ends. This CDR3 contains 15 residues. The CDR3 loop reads CASTVAGSSYNEQFF. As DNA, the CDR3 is TGCGCCAGCACCGTTGCCGGGAGCTCCTACAATGAGCAGTTCTTC.

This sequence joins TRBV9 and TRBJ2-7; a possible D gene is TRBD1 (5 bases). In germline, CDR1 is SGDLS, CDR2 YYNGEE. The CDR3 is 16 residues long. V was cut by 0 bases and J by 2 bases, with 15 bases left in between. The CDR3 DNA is TGTGCCAGCAGCGTAGCCCCCCAGGACACAACCTACGAGCAGTACTTC. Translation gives CASSVAPQDTTYEQYF.

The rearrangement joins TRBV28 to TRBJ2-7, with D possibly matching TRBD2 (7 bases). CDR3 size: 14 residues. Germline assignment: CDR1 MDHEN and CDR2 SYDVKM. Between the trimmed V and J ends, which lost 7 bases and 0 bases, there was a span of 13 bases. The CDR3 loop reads CASNIGGGSYEQYF. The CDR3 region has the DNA TGTGCCAGCAACATAGGGGGGGGCTCCTACGAGCAGTACTTC. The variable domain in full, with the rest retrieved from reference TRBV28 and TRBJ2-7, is DVKVTQSSRYLVKRTGEKVFLECVQDMDHENMFWYRQDPGLGLRLIYFSYDVKMKEKGDIPEGYSVSREKKERFSLILESASTNQTSMYLCASNIGGGSYEQYFGPGTRLTVT.

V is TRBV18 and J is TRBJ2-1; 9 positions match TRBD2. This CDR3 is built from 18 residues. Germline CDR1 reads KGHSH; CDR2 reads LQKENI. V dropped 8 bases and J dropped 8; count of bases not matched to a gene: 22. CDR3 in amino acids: CASPNSRAAGGPIDEQFF. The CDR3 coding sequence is TGTGCCAGCCCCAACTCCCGGGCGGCGGGAGGGCCTATTGATGAGCAGTTCTTC.

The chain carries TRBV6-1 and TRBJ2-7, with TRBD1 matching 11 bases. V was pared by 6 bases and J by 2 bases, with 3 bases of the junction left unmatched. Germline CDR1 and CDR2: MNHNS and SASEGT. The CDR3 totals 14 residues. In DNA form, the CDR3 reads TGTGCCAGCAGGGTGGGACAGGGGGCCTACGAGCAGTACTTC. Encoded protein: CASRVGQGAYEQYF.

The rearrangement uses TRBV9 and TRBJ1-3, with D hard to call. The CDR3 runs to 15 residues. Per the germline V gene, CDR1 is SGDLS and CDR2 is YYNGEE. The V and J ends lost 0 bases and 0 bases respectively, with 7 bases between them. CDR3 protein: CASSVDSPSGNTIYF. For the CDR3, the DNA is TGTGCCAGCAGCGTAGATAGTCCCTCTGGAAACACCATATATTTT.

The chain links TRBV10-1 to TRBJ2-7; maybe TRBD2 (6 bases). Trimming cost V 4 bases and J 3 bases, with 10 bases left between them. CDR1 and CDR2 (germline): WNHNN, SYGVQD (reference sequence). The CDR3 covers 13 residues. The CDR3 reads CASSVGGNYEQYF. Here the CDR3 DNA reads TGCGCCAGCAGTGTCGGCGGGAACTACGAGCAGTACTTC.

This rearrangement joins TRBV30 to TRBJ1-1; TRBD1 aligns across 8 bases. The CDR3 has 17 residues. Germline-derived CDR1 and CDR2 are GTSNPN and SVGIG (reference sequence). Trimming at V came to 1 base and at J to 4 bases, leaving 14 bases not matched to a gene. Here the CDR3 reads CAWSATSGQVLGTEAFF. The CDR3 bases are TGTGCCTGGAGTGCCACTTCGGGACAGGTGCTAGGCACTGAAGCTTTCTTT.

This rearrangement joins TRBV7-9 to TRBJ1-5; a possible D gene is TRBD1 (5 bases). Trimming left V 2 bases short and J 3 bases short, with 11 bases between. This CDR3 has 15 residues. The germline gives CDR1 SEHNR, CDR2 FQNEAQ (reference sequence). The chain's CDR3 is CASSLTGGDNQPQHF. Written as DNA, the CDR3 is TGTGCCAGCAGCTTAACGGGGGGTGACAATCAGCCCCAGCATTTT.

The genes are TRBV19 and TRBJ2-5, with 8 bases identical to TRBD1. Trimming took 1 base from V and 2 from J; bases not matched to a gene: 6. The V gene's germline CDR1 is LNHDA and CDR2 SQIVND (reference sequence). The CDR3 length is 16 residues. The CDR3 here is CASSIGVRTGQETQYF. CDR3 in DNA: TGTGCCAGTAGTATAGGAGTCCGGACAGGGCAAGAGACCCAGTACTTC.

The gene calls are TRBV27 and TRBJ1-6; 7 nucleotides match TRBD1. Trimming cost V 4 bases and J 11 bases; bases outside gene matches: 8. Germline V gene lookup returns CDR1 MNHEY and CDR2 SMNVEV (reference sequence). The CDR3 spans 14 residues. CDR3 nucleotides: TGTGCCAGCAGTTCCCCGGGACAGCGGGCACCCCTCCACTTT. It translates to CASSSPGQRAPLHF.

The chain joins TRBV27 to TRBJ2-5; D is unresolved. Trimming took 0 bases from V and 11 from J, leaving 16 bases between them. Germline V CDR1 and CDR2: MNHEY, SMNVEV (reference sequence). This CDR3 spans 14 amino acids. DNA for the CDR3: TGTGCCAGCAGTTTATCCCCCTCTAATAAGGAGCAGTACTTC. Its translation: CASSLSPSNKEQYF.

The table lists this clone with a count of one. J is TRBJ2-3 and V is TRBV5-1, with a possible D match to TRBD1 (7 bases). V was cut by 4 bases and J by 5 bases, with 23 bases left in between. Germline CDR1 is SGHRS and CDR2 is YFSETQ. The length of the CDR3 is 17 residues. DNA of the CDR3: TGCGCCAGCAGCCTTGACAGGGCAGTGGCCGGGGGAGATACGCAGTATTTT. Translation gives CASSLDRAVAGGDTQYF. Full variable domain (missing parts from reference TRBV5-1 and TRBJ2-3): KAGVTQTPRYLIKTRGQQVTLSCSPISGHRSVSWYQQTPGQGLQFLFEYFSETQRNKGNFPGRFSGRQFSNSRSEMNVSTLELGDSALYLCASSLDRAVAGGDTQYFGPGTRLTVL.

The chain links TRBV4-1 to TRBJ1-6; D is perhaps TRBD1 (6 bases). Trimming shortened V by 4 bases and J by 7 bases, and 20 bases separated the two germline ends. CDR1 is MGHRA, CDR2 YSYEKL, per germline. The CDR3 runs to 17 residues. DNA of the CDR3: TGCGCCAGCAGCCTTCGGACAGCTCGAGCGGGGAATTCACCCCTCCACTTT. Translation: CASSLRTARAGNSPLHF.

This CDR3 reads CASSYPGTRGTEAFF. The CDR3 nucleotides read TGCGCCAGCAGCTACCCCGGGACAAGAGGGACTGAAGCTTTCTTT. V and J are TRBV4-1 and TRBJ1-1, with D perhaps TRBD1 (6 bases). Trimming stripped 5 bases from V and 5 bases from J, with 18 bases between. The CDR3 contains 15 residues. The germline gives CDR1 MGHRA, CDR2 YSYEKL.

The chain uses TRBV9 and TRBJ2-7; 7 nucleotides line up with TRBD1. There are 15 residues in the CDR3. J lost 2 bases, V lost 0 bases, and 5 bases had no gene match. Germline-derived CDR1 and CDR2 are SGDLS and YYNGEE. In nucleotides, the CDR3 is TGTGCCAGCAGCGTAGCTGGGCAGGGGGCCTACGAGCAGTACTTC. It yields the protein CASSVAGQGAYEQYF.

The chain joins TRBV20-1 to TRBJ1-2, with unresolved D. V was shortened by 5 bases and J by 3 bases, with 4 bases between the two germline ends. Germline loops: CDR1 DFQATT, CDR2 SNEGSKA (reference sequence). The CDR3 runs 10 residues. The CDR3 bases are TGCAGTGCTCAGTACTATGGCTACACCTTC. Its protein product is CSAQYYGYTF.

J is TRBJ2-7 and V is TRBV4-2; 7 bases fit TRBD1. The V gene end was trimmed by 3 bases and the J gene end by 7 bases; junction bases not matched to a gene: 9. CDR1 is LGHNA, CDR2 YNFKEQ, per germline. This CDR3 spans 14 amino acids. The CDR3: CASSQTGTVDEQYF. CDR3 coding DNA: TGTGCCAGCAGCCAGACCGGGACAGTTGATGAGCAGTACTTC.

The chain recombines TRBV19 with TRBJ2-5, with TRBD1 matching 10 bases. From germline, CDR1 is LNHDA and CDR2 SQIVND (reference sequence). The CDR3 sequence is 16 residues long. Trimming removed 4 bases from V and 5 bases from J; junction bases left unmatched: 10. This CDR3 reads CASSTTGQGIGETQYF. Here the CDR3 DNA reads TGTGCCAGTAGTACGACGGGACAGGGGATAGGGGAGACCCAGTACTTC.

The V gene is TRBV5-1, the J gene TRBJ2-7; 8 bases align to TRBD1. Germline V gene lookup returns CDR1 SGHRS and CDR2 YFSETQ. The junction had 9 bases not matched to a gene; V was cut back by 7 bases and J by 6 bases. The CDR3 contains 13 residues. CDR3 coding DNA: TGCGCCAGCCGCAGACAGGGGACGGGCGAGCAGTACTTC. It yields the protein CASRRQGTGEQYF. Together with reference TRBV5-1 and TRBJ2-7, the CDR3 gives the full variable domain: KAGVTQTPRYLIKTRGQQVTLSCSPISGHRSVSWYQQTPGQGLQFLFEYFSETQRNKGNFPGRFSGRQFSNSRSEMNVSTLELGDSALYLCASRRQGTGEQYFGPGTRLTVT.

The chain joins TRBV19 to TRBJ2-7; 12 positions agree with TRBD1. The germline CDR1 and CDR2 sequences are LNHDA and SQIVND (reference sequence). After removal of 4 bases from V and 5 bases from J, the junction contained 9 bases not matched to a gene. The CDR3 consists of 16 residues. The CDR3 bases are TGTGCCAGTAGTACTCCCGCCGGGACAGGGGGCCACGAGCAGTACTTC. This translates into CASSTPAGTGGHEQYF.

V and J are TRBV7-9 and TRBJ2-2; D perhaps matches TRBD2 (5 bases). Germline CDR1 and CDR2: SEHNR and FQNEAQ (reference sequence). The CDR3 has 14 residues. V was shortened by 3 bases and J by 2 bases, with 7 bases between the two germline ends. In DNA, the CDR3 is TGTGCCAGCAGCTTGCGGGCCAACACCGGGGAGCTGTTTTTT. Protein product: CASSLRANTGELFF. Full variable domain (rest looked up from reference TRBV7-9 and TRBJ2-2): DTGVSQNPRHKITKRGQNVTFRCDPISEHNRLYWYRQTLGQGPEFLTYFQNEAQLEKSRLLSDRFSAERPKGSFSTLEIQRTEQGDSAMYLCASSLRANTGELFFGEGSRLTVL.

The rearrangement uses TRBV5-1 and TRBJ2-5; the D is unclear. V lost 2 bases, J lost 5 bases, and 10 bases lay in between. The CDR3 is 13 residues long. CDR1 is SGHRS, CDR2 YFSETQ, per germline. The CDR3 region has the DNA TGCGCCAGCAGCTTCGGGTGGAAGGAGACCCAGTACTTC. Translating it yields CASSFGWKETQYF.